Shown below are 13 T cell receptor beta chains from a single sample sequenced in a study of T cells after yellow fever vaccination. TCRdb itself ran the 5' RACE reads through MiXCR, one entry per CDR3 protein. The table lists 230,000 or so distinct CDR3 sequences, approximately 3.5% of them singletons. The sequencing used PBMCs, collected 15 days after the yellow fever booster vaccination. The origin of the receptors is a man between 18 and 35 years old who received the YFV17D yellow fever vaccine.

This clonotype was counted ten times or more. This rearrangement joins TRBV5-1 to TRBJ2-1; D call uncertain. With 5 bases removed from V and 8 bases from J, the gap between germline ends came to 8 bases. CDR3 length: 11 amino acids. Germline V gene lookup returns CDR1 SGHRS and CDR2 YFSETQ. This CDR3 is CASRDGYEQFF. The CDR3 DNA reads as TGCGCCAGCAGGGACGGATATGAGCAGTTCTTC.

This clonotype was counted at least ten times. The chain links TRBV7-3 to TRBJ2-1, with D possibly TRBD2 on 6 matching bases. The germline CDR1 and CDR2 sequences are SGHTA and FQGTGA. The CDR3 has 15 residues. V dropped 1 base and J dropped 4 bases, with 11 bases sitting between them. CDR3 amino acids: CASSLSRGTYNEQFF. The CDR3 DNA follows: TGTGCCAGCAGCTTAAGTCGGGGGACTTACAATGAGCAGTTCTTC.

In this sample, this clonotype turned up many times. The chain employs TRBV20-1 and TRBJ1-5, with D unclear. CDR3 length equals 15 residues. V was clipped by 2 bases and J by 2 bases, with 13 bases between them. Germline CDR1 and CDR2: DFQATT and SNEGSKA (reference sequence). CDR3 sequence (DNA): TGCAGTGCTAGAAATTGGGCGGGAGGCAATCAGCCCCAGCATTTT. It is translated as CSARNWAGGNQPQHF.

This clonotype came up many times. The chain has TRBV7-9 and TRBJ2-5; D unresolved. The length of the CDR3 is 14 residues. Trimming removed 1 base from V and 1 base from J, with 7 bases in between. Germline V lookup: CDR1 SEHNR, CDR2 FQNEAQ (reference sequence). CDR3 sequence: CASSLVAVQETQYF. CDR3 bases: TGTGCCAGCAGCTTAGTGGCAGTCCAAGAGACCCAGTACTTC.

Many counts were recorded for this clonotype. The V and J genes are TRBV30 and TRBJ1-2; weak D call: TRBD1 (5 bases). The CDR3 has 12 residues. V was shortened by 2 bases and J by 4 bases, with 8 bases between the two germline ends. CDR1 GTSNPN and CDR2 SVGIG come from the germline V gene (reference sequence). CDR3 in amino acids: CAWSIDSYGYTF. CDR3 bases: TGTGCCTGGAGTATCGACAGCTATGGCTACACCTTC. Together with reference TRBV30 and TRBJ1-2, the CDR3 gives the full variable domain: SQTIHQWPATLVQPVGSPLSLECTVEGTSNPNLYWYRQAAGRGLQLLFYSVGIGQISSEVPQNLSASRPQDRQFILSSKKLLLSDSGFYLCAWSIDSYGYTFGSGTRLTVV.

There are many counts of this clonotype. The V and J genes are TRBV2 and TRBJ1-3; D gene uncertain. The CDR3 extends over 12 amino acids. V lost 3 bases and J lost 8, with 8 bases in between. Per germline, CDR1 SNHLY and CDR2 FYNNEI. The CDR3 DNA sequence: TGTGCCAGCAGTGAGTTGGCCGACACCATATATTTT. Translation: CASSELADTIYF.

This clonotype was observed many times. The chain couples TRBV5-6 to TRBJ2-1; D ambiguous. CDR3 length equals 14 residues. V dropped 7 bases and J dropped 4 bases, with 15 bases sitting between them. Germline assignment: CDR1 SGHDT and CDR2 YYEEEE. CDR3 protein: CASSSGSNYNEQFF. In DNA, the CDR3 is TGTGCCAGCTCTTCCGGGTCCAATTACAATGAGCAGTTCTTC.

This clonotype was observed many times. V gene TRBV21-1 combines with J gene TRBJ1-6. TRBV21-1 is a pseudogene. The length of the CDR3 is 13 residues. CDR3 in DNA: TGTGCCAGCAGCAATAGGCCTAATTCACCCCTCCACTTT. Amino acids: CASSNRPNSPLHF.

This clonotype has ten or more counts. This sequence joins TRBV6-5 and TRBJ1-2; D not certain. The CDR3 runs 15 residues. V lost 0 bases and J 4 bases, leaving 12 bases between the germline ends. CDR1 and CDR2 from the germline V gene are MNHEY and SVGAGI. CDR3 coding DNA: TGTGCCAGCAGTTACTCTGGGGTCTCGGGCTATGGCTACACCTTC. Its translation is CASSYSGVSGYGYTF.

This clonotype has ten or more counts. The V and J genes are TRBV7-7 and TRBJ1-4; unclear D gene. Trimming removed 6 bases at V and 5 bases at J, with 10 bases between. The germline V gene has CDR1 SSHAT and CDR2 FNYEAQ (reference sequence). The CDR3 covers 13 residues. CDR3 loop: CASSRRENEKLFF. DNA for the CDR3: TGTGCCAGCAGTCGCCGAGAGAATGAAAAACTGTTTTTT.

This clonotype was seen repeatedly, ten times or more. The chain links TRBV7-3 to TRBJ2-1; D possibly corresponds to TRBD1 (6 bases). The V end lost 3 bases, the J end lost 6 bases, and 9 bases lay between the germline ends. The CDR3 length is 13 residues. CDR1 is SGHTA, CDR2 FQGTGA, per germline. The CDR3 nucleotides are TGTGCCAGCAGCTTCAGGGGAGCCAATGAGCAGTTCTTC. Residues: CASSFRGANEQFF. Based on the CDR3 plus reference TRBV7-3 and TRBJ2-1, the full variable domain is GAGVSQTPSNKVTEKGKYVELRCDPISGHTALYWYRQSLGQGPEFLIYFQGTGAADDSGLPNDRFFAVRPEGSVSTLKIQRTERGDSAVYLCASSFRGANEQFFGPGTRLTVL.

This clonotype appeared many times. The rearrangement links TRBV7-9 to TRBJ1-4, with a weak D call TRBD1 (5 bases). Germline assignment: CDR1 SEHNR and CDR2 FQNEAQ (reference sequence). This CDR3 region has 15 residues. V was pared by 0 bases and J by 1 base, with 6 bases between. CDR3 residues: CASSLAGLTNEKLFF. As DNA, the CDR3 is TGTGCCAGCAGCTTAGCGGGGCTAACTAATGAAAAACTGTTTTTT.

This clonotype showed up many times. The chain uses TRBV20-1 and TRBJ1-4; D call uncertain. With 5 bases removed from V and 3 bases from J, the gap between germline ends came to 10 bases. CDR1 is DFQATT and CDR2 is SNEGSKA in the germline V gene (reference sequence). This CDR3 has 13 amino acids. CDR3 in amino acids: CSAAVSANEKLFF. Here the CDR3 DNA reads TGCAGTGCTGCGGTCTCGGCTAATGAAAAACTGTTTTTT.